The 10 T cell receptor beta chains listed next were all sequenced from one sample in a study of shared clonotypes between healthy human individuals. Data came from immunoSEQ multiplex PCR; TCRdb stores just in-frame clones and leaves some out. The sample lists a few million clones; just over 90% were seen once. Sequences were obtained from naive CD4+ T cells sorted from blood. Subset meaning: CD45RA+ positively selected. The receptors come from a man aged 18 to 30 in good health.

Concerning this clone itself: At the DNA level, this CDR3 is encoded by other sequences in the same sample as well. The gene calls are TRBV5-1 and TRBJ2-2; D is uncertain. This CDR3 comprises 15 residues. The V end lost 0 bases, the J end lost 0 bases, and 6 bases lay between the germline ends. CDR1 and CDR2 from the germline V gene are SGHRS and YFSETQ. The CDR3 loop reads CASSLESSNTGELFF. DNA for the CDR3: TGCGCCAGCAGCTTGGAGTCGTCGAACACCGGGGAGCTGTTTTTT.

The rearrangement uses TRBV10-3 and TRBJ1-5, with 9 bases lining up with TRBD1. CDR1 ENHRY and CDR2 SYGVKD come from the germline V gene. V trimming: 5 bases; J trimming: 6 bases; junction bases outside the gene matches: 5. CDR3 length equals 14 residues. CDR3: CAISPGQGIQPQHF. In nucleotides, the CDR3 is TGTGCCATCAGTCCGGGACAGGGTATTCAGCCCCAGCATTTT.

As DNA, the CDR3 is TGTGCCAGTCAAAAGGCCAATCAGCCCCAGCATTTT. As protein: CASQKANQPQHF. The chain is built from TRBV25-1 and TRBJ1-5, with unresolved D. The V end was cut by 9 bases, the J end by 3 bases, with 9 bases between. CDR1 is MGHDK and CDR2 is SYGVNS in the germline V gene. The CDR3 spans 12 residues.

Regarding this clone: The sample holds other DNA sequences that translate to the same CDR3. This rearrangement joins TRBV27 to TRBJ1-2; 12 nucleotides match TRBD1. This CDR3 region has 15 residues. The V gene's germline CDR1 is MNHEY and CDR2 SMNVEV (reference sequence). J was trimmed by 5 bases and V by 8 bases; bases with no gene match: 9. In DNA, the CDR3 is TGTGCCAGCCGAACCGGGACAGGGGGCAATTATGGCTACACCTTC. It codes for CASRTGTGGNYGYTF.

This chain uses TRBV4-1 with TRBJ2-2, with D perhaps being TRBD1 or TRBD2 (6 bases each). Per the germline V gene, CDR1 is MGHRA and CDR2 is YSYEKL. V lost 5 bases and J lost 5, with 18 bases in between. This CDR3 is built from 16 residues. The CDR3: CASSAIPGGLTGELFF. CDR3 in DNA: TGCGCCAGCAGCGCTATTCCTGGGGGGCTAACCGGGGAGCTGTTTTTT.

A note on this clone: The sample contains more than one DNA sequence encoding this CDR3. The chain combines TRBV18 with TRBJ2-3; perhaps TRBD2 as D (6 bases). The V and J ends lost 6 bases and 2 bases respectively, with 12 bases between them. CDR1 KGHSH and CDR2 LQKENI come from the germline V gene. This CDR3 comprises 14 residues. For the CDR3, the DNA is TGTGCCAGCTCCCCCGGGACTCACACAGATACGCAGTATTTT. This encodes CASSPGTHTDTQYF.

This clone was counted between two and nine times. The V gene is TRBV29-1, the J gene TRBJ1-2; D not resolved. The CDR3 covers 12 residues. Trimming removed 8 bases at V and 7 bases at J, with 17 bases between. The germline V gene has CDR1 SQVTM and CDR2 ANQGSEA. The CDR3 DNA sequence: TGCAGCACTTCCTCCACCGCGTCTGGCTACACCTTC. Encoded protein: CSTSSTASGYTF.

The V gene is TRBV10-3, the J gene TRBJ1-6; possible D gene TRBD1, 6 bases. CDR3 size: 16 residues. The germline V and J ends were trimmed by 2 bases and 5 bases, with 13 bases remaining between them. From germline, CDR1 is ENHRY and CDR2 SYGVKD. The CDR3 here is CAISESPGANNSPLHF. In DNA, the CDR3 is TGTGCCATCAGTGAGAGTCCGGGGGCAAATAATTCACCCCTCCACTTT.

The chain uses TRBV7-9 and TRBJ1-4; tentatively, D is TRBD1 (6 bases). V lost 8 bases and J 0 bases, leaving 22 bases between the germline ends. Germline-derived CDR1 and CDR2 are SEHNR and FQNEAQ (reference sequence). The CDR3 has 18 residues. As DNA, the CDR3 is TGTGCCAGCGGGGGCGGGGAGCACTTCGGTGCAACTAATGAAAAACTGTTTTTT. It is translated as CASGGGEHFGATNEKLFF.

The chain links TRBV25-1 to TRBJ2-2; TRBD1 matches 7 bases. The germline CDR1 and CDR2 sequences are MGHDK and SYGVNS. V lost 7 bases to trimming and J lost 0 bases; unmatched junction nucleotides: 2. The CDR3 consists of 14 residues. CDR3 bases: TGTGCCAGCACCGACAGGGCGAACACCGGGGAGCTGTTTTTT. Translated: CASTDRANTGELFF. The variable domain in full, completed from reference TRBV25-1 and TRBJ2-2, reads EADIYQTPRYLVIGTGKKITLECSQTMGHDKMYWYQQDPGMELHLIHYSYGVNSTEKGDLSSESTVSRIRTEHFPLTLESARPSHTSQYLCASTDRANTGELFFGEGSRLTVL.